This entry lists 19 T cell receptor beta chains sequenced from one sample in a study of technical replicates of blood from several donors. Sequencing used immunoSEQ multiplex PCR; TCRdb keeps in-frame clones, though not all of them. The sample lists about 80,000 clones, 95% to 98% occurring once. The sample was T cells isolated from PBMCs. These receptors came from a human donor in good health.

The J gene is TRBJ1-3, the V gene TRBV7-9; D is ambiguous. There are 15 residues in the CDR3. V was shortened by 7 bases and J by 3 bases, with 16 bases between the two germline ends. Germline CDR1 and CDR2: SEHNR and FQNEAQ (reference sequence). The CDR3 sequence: CASTNPATLGNTIYF. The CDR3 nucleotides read TGTGCCAGCACCAACCCCGCTACTCTTGGAAACACCATATATTTT.

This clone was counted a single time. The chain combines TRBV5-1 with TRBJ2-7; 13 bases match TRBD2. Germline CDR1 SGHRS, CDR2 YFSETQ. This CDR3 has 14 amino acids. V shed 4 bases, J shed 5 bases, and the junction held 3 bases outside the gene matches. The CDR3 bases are TGCGCCAGCAGCCCCGGGACTAGCGGGAACGAGCAGTACTTC. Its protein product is CASSPGTSGNEQYF.

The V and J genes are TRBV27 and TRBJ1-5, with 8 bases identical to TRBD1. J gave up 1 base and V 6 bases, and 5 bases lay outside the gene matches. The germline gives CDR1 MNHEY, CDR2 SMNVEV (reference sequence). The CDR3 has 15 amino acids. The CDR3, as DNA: TGTGCCAGCAGGTCAGGGGGCGAAAGCAATCAGCCCCAGCATTTT. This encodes CASRSGGESNQPQHF.

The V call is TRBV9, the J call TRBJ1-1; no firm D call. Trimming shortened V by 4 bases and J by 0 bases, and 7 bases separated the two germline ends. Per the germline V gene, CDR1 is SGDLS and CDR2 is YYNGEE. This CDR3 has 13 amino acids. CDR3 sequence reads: CASSYYMNTEAFF. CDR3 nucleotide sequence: TGTGCCAGCAGCTACTACATGAACACTGAAGCTTTCTTT.

The CDR3 loop is CASRKTGAYEQYF. The CDR3 bases are TGTGCCAGCAGAAAGACAGGGGCCTACGAGCAGTACTTC. The chain is built from TRBV5-6 and TRBJ2-7, with 8 bases fitting TRBD1. Germline CDR1 is SGHDT and CDR2 is YYEEEE. V lost 5 bases to trimming and J lost 2 bases; unmatched junction nucleotides: 3. This CDR3 contains 13 residues. The full variable domain, rest sourced from reference TRBV5-6 and TRBJ2-7, is DAGVTQSPTHLIKTRGQQVTLRCSPKSGHDTVSWYQQALGQGPQFIFQYYEEEERQRGNFPDRFSGHQFPNYSSELNVNALLLGDSALYLCASRKTGAYEQYFGPGTRLTVT.

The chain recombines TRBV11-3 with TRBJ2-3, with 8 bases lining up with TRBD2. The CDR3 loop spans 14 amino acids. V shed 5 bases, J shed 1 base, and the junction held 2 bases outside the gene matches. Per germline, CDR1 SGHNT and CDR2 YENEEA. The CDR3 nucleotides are TGTGCCAGCAGCCCGACTAGCGGCACAGATACGCAGTATTTT. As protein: CASSPTSGTDTQYF.

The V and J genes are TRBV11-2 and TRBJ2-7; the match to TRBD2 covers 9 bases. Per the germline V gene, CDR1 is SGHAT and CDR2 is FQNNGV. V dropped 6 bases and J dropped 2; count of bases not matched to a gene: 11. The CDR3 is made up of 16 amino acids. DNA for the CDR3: TGTGCCAGCAGTGATTCTCCGGGACTAGCAACCTACGAGCAGTACTTC. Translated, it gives CASSDSPGLATYEQYF.

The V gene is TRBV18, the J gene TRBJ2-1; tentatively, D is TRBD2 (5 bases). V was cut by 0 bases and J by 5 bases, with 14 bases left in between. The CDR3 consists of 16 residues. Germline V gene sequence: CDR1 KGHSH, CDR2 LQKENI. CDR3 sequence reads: CASSPPTGSSDNEQFF. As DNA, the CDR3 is TGTGCCAGCTCACCACCGACGGGGTCCTCGGACAATGAGCAGTTCTTC.

CDR3 DNA sequence: TGTGCCAGCAGCGGACTAGCGGGCTTCACAGATACGCAGTATTTT. It codes for CASSGLAGFTDTQYF. The chain carries TRBV9 and TRBJ2-3, with TRBD2 identical over 10 bases. The V and J ends lost 3 bases and 2 bases, in that order; junction bases with no gene match: 3. The CDR3 has 15 residues. Per the germline V gene, CDR1 is SGDLS and CDR2 is YYNGEE.

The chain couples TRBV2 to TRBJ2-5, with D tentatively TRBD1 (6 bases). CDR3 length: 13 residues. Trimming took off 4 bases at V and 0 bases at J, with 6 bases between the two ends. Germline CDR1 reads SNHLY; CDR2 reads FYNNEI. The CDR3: CASSGDNQETQYF. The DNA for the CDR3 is TGTGCCAGCAGTGGGGACAACCAAGAGACCCAGTACTTC.

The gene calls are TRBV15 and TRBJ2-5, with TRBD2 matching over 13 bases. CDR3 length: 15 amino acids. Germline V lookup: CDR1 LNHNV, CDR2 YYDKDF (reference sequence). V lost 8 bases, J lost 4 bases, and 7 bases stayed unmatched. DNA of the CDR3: TGTGCCACCGGTAAACTAGCGGGAGGGCCAGAGACCCAGTACTTC. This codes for CATGKLAGGPETQYF.

CDR3 DNA: TGTGCCAGCAGTGTCACCGGTCCGGGACAAAGGTCCACTGAAGCTTTCTTT. It yields the protein CASSVTGPGQRSTEAFF. The chain is built from TRBV6-1 and TRBJ1-1; tentatively, D is TRBD1 (6 bases). Trimming left V 4 bases short and J 4 bases short, with 22 bases between. Per germline, CDR1 MNHNS and CDR2 SASEGT. The CDR3 length is 17 residues.

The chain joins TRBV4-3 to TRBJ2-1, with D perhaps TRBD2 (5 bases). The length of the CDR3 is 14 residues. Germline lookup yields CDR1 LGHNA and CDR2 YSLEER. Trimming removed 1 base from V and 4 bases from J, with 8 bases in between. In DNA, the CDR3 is TGCGCCAGCAGCCAAGTAGGAGGATACAATGAGCAGTTCTTC. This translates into CASSQVGGYNEQFF.

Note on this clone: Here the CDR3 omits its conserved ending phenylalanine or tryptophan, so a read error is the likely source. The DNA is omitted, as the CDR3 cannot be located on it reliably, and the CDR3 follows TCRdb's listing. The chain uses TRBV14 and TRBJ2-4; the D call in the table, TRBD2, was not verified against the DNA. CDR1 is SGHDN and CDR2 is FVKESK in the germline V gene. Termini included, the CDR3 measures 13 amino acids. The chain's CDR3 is CASSQKGLAGGPR.

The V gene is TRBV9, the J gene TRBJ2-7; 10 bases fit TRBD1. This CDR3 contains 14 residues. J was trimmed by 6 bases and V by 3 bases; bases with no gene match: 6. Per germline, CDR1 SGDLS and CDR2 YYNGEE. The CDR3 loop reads CASSAGQGEREQYF. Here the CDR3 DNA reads TGTGCCAGCAGCGCTGGACAGGGGGAACGCGAGCAGTACTTC.

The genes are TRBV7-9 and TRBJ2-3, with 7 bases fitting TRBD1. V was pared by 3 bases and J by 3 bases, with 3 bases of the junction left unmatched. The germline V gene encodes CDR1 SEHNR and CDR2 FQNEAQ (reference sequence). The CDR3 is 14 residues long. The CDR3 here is CASSFNRGTDTQYF. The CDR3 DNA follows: TGTGCCAGCAGCTTTAACAGGGGTACAGATACGCAGTATTTT.

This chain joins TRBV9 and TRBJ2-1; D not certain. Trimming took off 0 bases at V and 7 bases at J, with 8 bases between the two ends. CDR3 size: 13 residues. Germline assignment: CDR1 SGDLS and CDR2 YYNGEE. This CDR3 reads CASSVADGNEQFF. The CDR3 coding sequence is TGTGCCAGCAGCGTAGCTGACGGGAATGAGCAGTTCTTC.

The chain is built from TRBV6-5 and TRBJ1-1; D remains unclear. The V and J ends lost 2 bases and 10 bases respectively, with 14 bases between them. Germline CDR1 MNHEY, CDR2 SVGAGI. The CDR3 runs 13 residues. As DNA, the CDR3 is TGTGCCAGCAGTTACGCCGACGGGGAAGTAGCTTTCTTT. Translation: CASSYADGEVAFF.

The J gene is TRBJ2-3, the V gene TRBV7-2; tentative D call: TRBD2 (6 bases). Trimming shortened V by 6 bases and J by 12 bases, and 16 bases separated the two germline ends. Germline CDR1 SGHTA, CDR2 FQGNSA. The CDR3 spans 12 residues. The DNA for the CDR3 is TGTGCCAGCAGTCTAAGCGGGCTTCATCAGTATTTT. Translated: CASSLSGLHQYF.